The 12 T cell receptor beta chains listed next were all sequenced from one sample in a study of identical twins. MiXCR was run by TCRdb on the 5' RACE reads, yielding one entry per CDR3 protein. This table has roughly 470,000 distinct CDR3 sequences, approximately 15% appearing once. The same sample was also studied in work on yellow fever vaccine responses in identical twins.

Material: CD4+ T cells sorted from blood. Receptors originate from a woman aged 18-35 years in good health.

V and J are TRBV20-1 and TRBJ2-1, with TRBD2 matching 9 bases. CDR1 is DFQATT and CDR2 is SNEGSKA in the germline V gene (reference sequence). The trim removed 6 bases at V and 5 bases at J, leaving 11 bases unmatched. This CDR3 contains 15 residues. The CDR3 protein is CSAPFGGGANNEQFF. CDR3 coding DNA: TGCAGTGCCCCTTTCGGCGGGGGGGCGAACAATGAGCAGTTCTTC.

The sample holds many counts of this clonotype. The chain employs TRBV12-3 or TRBV12-4 and TRBJ2-7, with D perhaps matching TRBD1 (5 bases). V was shortened by 4 bases and J by 3 bases, with 7 bases between the two germline ends. The CDR3 has 12 residues. The CDR3 here is CASSSRVYEQYF. The CDR3 bases are TGTGCCAGCAGTTCCAGGGTCTACGAGCAGTACTTC.

This clonotype was recorded a few times. This chain connects TRBV12-3 or TRBV12-4 to TRBJ2-1; 8 bases are a match to TRBD1. This CDR3 is 14 amino acids long. The V segment lost 2 bases and the J segment 6 bases; nucleotides outside the gene matches: 3. CDR3: CASSLSGQGNEQFF. Written as DNA, the CDR3 is TGTGCCAGCAGTTTAAGCGGACAGGGCAATGAGCAGTTCTTC.

The J gene is TRBJ2-1, the V gene TRBV3-1; D perhaps matches TRBD2 (6 bases). Germline V CDR1 and CDR2: LGHDT, YNNKEL (reference sequence). The CDR3 sequence is 14 residues long. Trimming took 5 bases from V and 8 from J, leaving 16 bases between them. The CDR3 nucleotides are TGTGCCAGCAGCAAAAGAGGCGGGGCCGATGAGCAGTTCTTC. It specifies CASSKRGGADEQFF.

Ten or more counts support this clonotype. The chain is built from TRBV4-2 and TRBJ2-7; D gene ambiguous. The CDR3 is 12 residues long. With 0 bases removed from V and 9 bases from J, the gap between germline ends came to 9 bases. From germline, CDR1 is LGHNA and CDR2 YNFKEQ. CDR3 bases: TGTGCCAGCAGCCAAGATGGGGTCGGGCAGTACTTC. It codes for CASSQDGVGQYF.

At least ten counts were recorded for this clonotype. V gene TRBV5-1 combines with J gene TRBJ2-1; 13 bases match TRBD2. V lost 2 bases, J lost 7 bases, and 6 bases stayed unmatched. The CDR3 totals 16 residues. In germline, CDR1 is SGHRS, CDR2 YFSETQ. The CDR3 region has the DNA TGCGCCAGCAGCTTCATACCGGGACTAGCGGGAAATGAGCAGTTCTTC. Its translation is CASSFIPGLAGNEQFF. Variable domain in full (rest from reference TRBV5-1 and TRBJ2-1): KAGVTQTPRYLIKTRGQQVTLSCSPISGHRSVSWYQQTPGQGLQFLFEYFSETQRNKGNFPGRFSGRQFSNSRSEMNVSTLELGDSALYLCASSFIPGLAGNEQFFGPGTRLTVL.

The rearrangement uses TRBV24-1 and TRBJ1-2; the D is unclear. CDR3 size: 13 residues. V was cut by 4 bases and J by 2 bases, with 7 bases left in between. Germline CDR1 KGHDR, CDR2 SFDVKD. In DNA, the CDR3 is TGTGCCACCAGTGAAAGGCAGAACTATGGCTACACCTTC. Amino acid sequence: CATSERQNYGYTF.

This clonotype was seen many times. The CDR3 protein is CASNQLEFQETQYF. CDR3 DNA sequence: TGTGCCAGCAACCAACTAGAGTTTCAAGAGACCCAGTACTTC. V gene TRBV7-9 combines with J gene TRBJ2-5; TRBD2 might be the D (5 bases). V was cut by 7 bases and J by 2 bases, with 14 bases left in between. Germline CDR1 reads SEHNR; CDR2 reads FQNEAQ (reference sequence). The length of the CDR3 is 14 residues.

This clonotype was counted between two and nine times. The chain has TRBV7-2 and TRBJ2-5; the match to TRBD2 covers 8 bases. Germline CDR1 is SGHTA and CDR2 is FQGNSA. This CDR3 region has 17 residues. The junction had 13 bases not matched to a gene; V was cut back by 3 bases and J by 4 bases. The CDR3 loop is CASSFSLAGGAGETQYF. In DNA, the CDR3 is TGTGCCAGCAGCTTCTCGCTAGCGGGCGGTGCGGGAGAGACCCAGTACTTC.

This clonotype came up many times. The V gene is TRBV20-1, the J gene TRBJ2-1; D gene unclear. Trimming removed 5 bases at V and 0 bases at J, with 14 bases between. This CDR3 is 15 amino acids long. CDR1 and CDR2 from the germline V gene are DFQATT and SNEGSKA (reference sequence). CDR3 bases: TGCAGTGCTTCTACGACTCCCAGCTCCTACAATGAGCAGTTCTTC. Its translation: CSASTTPSSYNEQFF.

The sample holds a few counts of this clonotype. The chain combines TRBV2 with TRBJ2-7, with a tentative D call TRBD2 (5 bases). The CDR3 sequence is 13 residues long. Germline V gene data show CDR1 as SNHLY and CDR2 as FYNNEI. Deletions cut 7 bases from V and 6 bases from J, with 16 bases between. CDR3 nucleotide sequence: TGTGCCAGCACACTAGAAACCGCGGGCGAGCAGTACTTC. It specifies CASTLETAGEQYF.

This clonotype was seen only a few times. The chain links TRBV20-1 to TRBJ2-2; no reliable D call. CDR3 length equals 15 residues. CDR1 is DFQATT, CDR2 SNEGSKA, per germline (reference sequence). Between the trimmed V and J ends, which lost 0 bases and 0 bases, there was a span of 8 bases. The CDR3 nucleotides read TGCAGTGCTAGAGATGTCAGGACGAACACCGGGGAGCTGTTTTTT. This gives the protein CSARDVRTNTGELFF.